What follows are 20 T cell receptor beta chains derived from one specimen sequenced in a study of PD-1 blockade in classical Hodgkin lymphoma. Using immunoSEQ multiplex PCR, the repertoire was profiled, and TCRdb retains in-frame clones only, with some absent. The repertoire holds 35,000 or so clones, with about 70% as singletons. Each patient experienced a relapse that followed autologous stem cell transplantation, and brentuximab vedotin exposure varied. The sequences come from peripheral blood mononuclear cells (PBMCs), collected before the second cycle of nivolumab. These receptors were collected from a human donor with classical Hodgkin lymphoma.

This clone was seen a few times. The CDR3 nucleotides are TGTGCCAGCAGCCGAGACCCCCAGGGAAAATTTTCGGAAGCTTTCTTT. This gives the protein CASSRDPQGKFSEAFF. The chain joins TRBV4-2 to TRBJ1-1, with D possibly TRBD1 on 5 matching bases. V shed 4 bases and J shed 8 bases, with 23 bases lying between them. Germline V CDR1 and CDR2: LGHNA, YNFKEQ. The CDR3 contains 16 residues.

Relative to its sample, this clone is medium-sized (0.01 to 0.1%). The chain employs TRBV27 and TRBJ2-3, with TRBD1 matching 7 bases. CDR1 is MNHEY, CDR2 SMNVEV, per germline (reference sequence). V trimming: 6 bases; J trimming: 2 bases; junction bases outside the gene matches: 17. The CDR3 extends over 18 amino acids. CDR3 loop: CASRASRGNHRATDTQYF. The CDR3 nucleotides are TGTGCCAGCAGAGCAAGCAGGGGGAACCATCGGGCCACAGATACGCAGTATTTT.

This clone came up once. The chain uses TRBV11-3 and TRBJ2-7; D is ambiguous. Germline V gene lookup returns CDR1 SGHNT and CDR2 YENEEA. The CDR3 has 13 residues. V was trimmed by 1 base and J by 6 bases, leaving 10 bases between them. The CDR3: CASSLGPTGEQYF. In DNA, the CDR3 is TGTGCCAGCAGCTTAGGGCCGACCGGCGAGCAGTACTTC.

The chain links TRBV5-1 to TRBJ2-4, with 8 bases identical to TRBD1. The germline V gene has CDR1 SGHRS and CDR2 YFSETQ. The CDR3 covers 19 residues. V trimming: 1 base; J trimming: 2 bases; junction bases outside the gene matches: 14. This CDR3 reads CASSLSFRGQGATKNIQYF. CDR3 coding DNA: TGCGCCAGCAGCTTGTCTTTCAGGGGGCAGGGTGCGACCAAAAACATTCAGTACTTC.

This chain uses TRBV7-6 with TRBJ2-7; the D is unclear. From germline, CDR1 is SGHVS and CDR2 FNYEAQ. The V and J ends lost 5 bases and 1 base respectively, with 12 bases between them. This CDR3 has 14 amino acids. The CDR3 is CASSPVPQSYEQYF. CDR3 bases: TGTGCCAGCAGCCCAGTTCCCCAGTCCTACGAGCAGTACTTC.

The rearrangement uses TRBV7-9 and TRBJ1-6; 11 nucleotides agree with TRBD1. This CDR3 spans 19 amino acids. V dropped 1 base and J dropped 4; count of bases not matched to a gene: 9. In germline, CDR1 is SEHNR, CDR2 FQNEAQ (reference sequence). CDR3 in DNA: TGTGCCAGCAGCTTAGACACGGACAGGGGGCGAATGTATAATTCACCCCTCCACTTT. Its translation is CASSLDTDRGRMYNSPLHF.

This clone was counted a few times. This sequence joins TRBV5-1 and TRBJ2-2; 7 bases map to TRBD2. There are 15 residues in the CDR3. The V segment lost 2 bases and the J segment 1 base; nucleotides outside the gene matches: 2. Germline assignment: CDR1 SGHRS and CDR2 YFSETQ. CDR3 sequence reads: CASSLPGGNTGELFF. DNA for the CDR3: TGCGCCAGCAGCTTACCGGGGGGGAACACCGGGGAGCTGTTTTTT. The whole variable domain, remainder taken from reference TRBV5-1 and TRBJ2-2, is KAGVTQTPRYLIKTRGQQVTLSCSPISGHRSVSWYQQTPGQGLQFLFEYFSETQRNKGNFPGRFSGRQFSNSRSEMNVSTLELGDSALYLCASSLPGGNTGELFFGEGSRLTVL.

This clone was observed once. The rearrangement links TRBV7-2 to TRBJ2-7; the match to TRBD2 covers 10 bases. CDR3 size: 15 residues. Germline trimming cut 6 bases from V and 5 bases from J; bases unmatched to any gene: 10. From germline, CDR1 is SGHTA and CDR2 FQGNSA. CDR3 sequence: CASRTGVAGGNEQYF. The CDR3 coding sequence is TGTGCCAGCAGGACGGGGGTAGCGGGAGGTAACGAGCAGTACTTC.

The V gene is TRBV9, the J gene TRBJ1-2; weak D call: TRBD1 (6 bases). Between the trimmed V and J ends, which lost 2 bases and 4 bases, there was a span of 18 bases. The CDR3 loop spans 16 amino acids. The germline CDR1 and CDR2 sequences are SGDLS and YYNGEE. This CDR3 reads CASSVHRIDRFYGYTF. The DNA of the CDR3 is TGTGCCAGCAGCGTGCACCGGATCGACAGGTTCTATGGCTACACCTTC.

The CDR3 region has the DNA TGTGCCAGCAGCCCCGGGACAGGCAATGAAGCTTTCTTT. It is translated as CASSPGTGNEAFF. The chain joins TRBV7-6 to TRBJ1-1; 8 bases are a match to TRBD1. CDR3 length: 13 residues. The V and J ends lost 5 bases and 7 bases, in that order; junction bases with no gene match: 6. Germline CDR1 reads SGHVS; CDR2 reads FNYEAQ.

This clone was picked up a small number of times. This chain joins TRBV10-3 and TRBJ1-2; 7 bases map to TRBD1. The CDR3 runs to 13 residues. Losses at the gene ends were 7 bases for V and 8 bases for J; bases not matched to a gene: 10. Per germline, CDR1 ENHRY and CDR2 SYGVKD. DNA of the CDR3: TGTGCCATCACTCAGACAGGGAGTCACGGCTACACCTTC. Amino acids: CAITQTGSHGYTF.

The chain uses TRBV30 and TRBJ2-2, with TRBD1 matching over 8 bases. The J segment lost 6 bases and the V segment lost 0 bases, leaving 3 bases of the junction unmatched. CDR3 length: 14 amino acids. CDR1 and CDR2 (germline): GTSNPN, SVGIG (reference sequence). CDR3 sequence reads: CAWSVQGAAGELFF. In DNA form, the CDR3 reads TGTGCCTGGAGTGTCCAGGGGGCGGCCGGGGAGCTGTTTTTT.

The chain joins TRBV7-9 to TRBJ2-3, with a tentative D call TRBD1 (5 bases). The CDR3 is 16 amino acids. CDR1 is SEHNR, CDR2 FQNEAQ, per germline (reference sequence). V was shortened by 2 bases and J by 2 bases, with 14 bases between the two germline ends. CDR3 bases: TGTGCCAGCAGCTTACAGGGTCAGGTATCCACAGATACGCAGTATTTT. Amino acid sequence: CASSLQGQVSTDTQYF. The complete variable domain, with remaining parts taken from reference TRBV7-9 and TRBJ2-3, reads DTGVSQNPRHKITKRGQNVTFRCDPISEHNRLYWYRQTLGQGPEFLTYFQNEAQLEKSRLLSDRFSAERPKGSFSTLEIQRTEQGDSAMYLCASSLQGQVSTDTQYFGPGTRLTVL.

The chain links TRBV2 to TRBJ1-2; no firm D call. Germline CDR1 SNHLY, CDR2 FYNNEI. The CDR3 contains 15 residues. Trimming took 4 bases from V and 2 from J, leaving 14 bases between them. The CDR3 protein is CASSGEGVRNYGYTF. CDR3 nucleotide sequence: TGTGCCAGCAGTGGTGAGGGTGTCAGGAACTATGGCTACACCTTC.

V is TRBV5-1 and J is TRBJ1-1, with 9 nucleotides matching TRBD1. The CDR3 contains 14 residues. With V trimmed by 4 bases and J by 1 base, 2 bases remained unmatched. Germline V gene sequence: CDR1 SGHRS, CDR2 YFSETQ. The CDR3 protein is CASSRDRENTEAFF. CDR3 in DNA: TGCGCCAGCAGCCGGGACAGGGAGAACACTGAAGCTTTCTTT.

The J gene is TRBJ1-1, the V gene TRBV18, with TRBD1 matching 7 bases. The V gene end was trimmed by 3 bases and the J gene end by 0 bases; junction bases not matched to a gene: 10. The length of the CDR3 is 17 residues. The germline CDR1 and CDR2 sequences are KGHSH and LQKENI. This CDR3 is CASSPRAGGSVNTEAFF. DNA of the CDR3: TGTGCCAGCTCACCCCGAGCAGGGGGGTCGGTGAACACTGAAGCTTTCTTT. Full variable domain (missing parts from reference TRBV18 and TRBJ1-1): NAGVMQNPRHLVRRRGQEARLRCSPMKGHSHVYWYRQLPEEGLKFMVYLQKENIIDESGMPKERFSAEFPKEGPSILRIQQVVRGDSAAYFCASSPRAGGSVNTEAFFGQGTRLTVV.

The chain joins TRBV6-6 to TRBJ1-1, with 8 nucleotides matching TRBD1. Germline trimming cut 6 bases from V and 2 bases from J; bases unmatched to any gene: 5. Germline values: CDR1 MNHNY, CDR2 SVGAGI (reference sequence). The CDR3 is 14 residues long. The CDR3 loop is CASSRTGSNTEAFF. The CDR3 region has the DNA TGTGCCAGCAGCCGGACAGGGTCTAACACTGAAGCTTTCTTT.

V gene TRBV25-1 combines with J gene TRBJ1-1; weak D call: TRBD1 (6 bases). V lost 4 bases, J lost 1 base, and 10 bases lay in between. The CDR3 covers 14 residues. Germline V CDR1 and CDR2: MGHDK, SYGVNS. In DNA form, the CDR3 reads TGTGCCAGCAGTGTTAGGGGGGCGAACACTGAAGCTTTCTTT. Translation: CASSVRGANTEAFF.

The chain recombines TRBV30 with TRBJ2-7; TRBD2 is a possible D gene (5 bases). The CDR3 loop spans 13 amino acids. Trimming left V 2 bases short and J 3 bases short, with 11 bases between. Germline values: CDR1 GTSNPN, CDR2 SVGIG (reference sequence). Here the CDR3 DNA reads TGTGCCTGGAGTCGGGGAGATCTCTACGAGCAGTACTTC. This codes for CAWSRGDLYEQYF.

The V call is TRBV21-1, the J call TRBJ2-1; no DNA check was done on the table's D call, TRBD1. TRBV21-1 is reported as a pseudogene. CDR3 length: 13 residues. The CDR3 here is CASSKVLPGIPFF. Here the CDR3 DNA reads TGTGCCAGCAGCAAAGTTCTACCAGGGATCCCGTTCTTC.